A single sample is the source of the 8 T cell receptor beta chains below, sequenced in a study of T-cell reconstitution after alpha-beta-depleted transplantation in children. A TCRbeta library incorporating unique molecular identifiers was prepared. Each CDR3 protein is one row after TCRdb ran MiXCR on the PCR reads. The repertoire has 600,000 to 800,000 distinct CDR3 sequences, around 13% of them found once; the top ten carry 0.65% to 0.9%. The sequencing here drew on PBMCs, taken before TCRalphabeta/CD19-depleted stem cell transplant. Source of these receptors: a girl aged 2-10 years with congenital amegakaryocytic thrombocytopenia, due to receive a stem cell transplant.

This clonotype was counted only a few times. The rearrangement joins TRBV12-3 or TRBV12-4 to TRBJ2-1, with unresolved D. V lost 6 bases, J lost 8 bases, and 14 bases lay in between. This CDR3 region has 13 residues. The CDR3 bases are TGTGCCAGCAGCTCCCTCACAAGGGATGAGCAGTTCTTC. Translating it yields CASSSLTRDEQFF.

This clonotype was observed once. A clone one base away is much larger, so this may be a read error. The chain carries TRBV28 and TRBJ1-2, with D maybe TRBD1 (5 bases). The CDR3 totals 12 residues. Germline lookup yields CDR1 MDHEN and CDR2 SYDVKM. CDR3 nucleotide sequence: TGTGCCAGCTGTTTGGAGGGGAATGGCTACACCTTC. Residues: CASCLEGNGYTF.

This clonotype has just a few counts. The chain couples TRBV20-1 to TRBJ2-7; 8 nucleotides line up with TRBD2. The CDR3 has 16 residues. Germline assignment: CDR1 DFQATT and CDR2 SNEGSKA (reference sequence). V shed 3 bases, J shed 0 bases, and the junction held 10 bases outside the gene matches. The CDR3 DNA reads as TGCAGTGCTAGTTTTTCCGTAGCGGGGAGCTCCTACGAGCAGTACTTC. It yields the protein CSASFSVAGSSYEQYF.

CDR3 coding DNA: TGTGCCAGCTCACCGCAACAGGAGGCCGGGGAGCTGTTTTTT. It yields the protein CASSPQQEAGELFF. The rearrangement uses TRBV18 and TRBJ2-2, with D possibly being TRBD1 or TRBD2 (5 bases each). Deletions cut 3 bases from V and 6 bases from J, with 11 bases between. Germline CDR1 KGHSH, CDR2 LQKENI. The CDR3 has 14 residues.

This chain joins TRBV7-8 and TRBJ1-5; no clear D. Germline V lookup: CDR1 SGHVS, CDR2 FQNEAQ. The CDR3 has 13 residues. V was trimmed by 4 bases and J by 2 bases, leaving 6 bases between them. The CDR3 DNA is TGTGCCAGCAGCTCCTCGCGCAATCAGCCCCAGCATTTT. Amino acid sequence: CASSSSRNQPQHF.

This clonotype was recorded at least ten times. This chain links TRBV7-8 with TRBJ2-1, with 8 nucleotides matching TRBD1. Looked up from germline, CDR1 is SGHVS and CDR2 is FQNEAQ. The CDR3 runs to 19 residues. V shed 1 base and J 3 bases; nucleotides not matched to a gene: 14. CDR3 in DNA: TGTGCCAGCAGCTTAGATGATCGATTAGTGGACAGGGACTACAATGAGCAGTTCTTC. Its translation is CASSLDDRLVDRDYNEQFF. Using reference TRBV7-8 and TRBJ2-1 for the parts outside the CDR3, the full variable domain is GAGVSQSPRYKVAKRGQDVALRCDPISGHVSLFWYQQALGQGPEFLTYFQNEAQLDKSGLPSDRFFAERPEGSVSTLKIQRTQQEDSAVYLCASSLDDRLVDRDYNEQFFGPGTRLTVL.

The sample holds many counts of this clonotype. The genes are TRBV7-9 and TRBJ2-7, with 7 bases identical to TRBD1. This CDR3 is built from 14 residues. Germline CDR1 reads SEHNR; CDR2 reads FQNEAQ (reference sequence). The junction had 8 bases not matched to a gene; V was cut back by 3 bases and J by 6 bases. CDR3 region: CASSLGQPFSEQYF. The CDR3 nucleotides read TGTGCCAGCAGCTTGGGACAGCCATTCTCCGAGCAGTACTTC.

The V and J genes are TRBV7-6 and TRBJ2-3, with 12 bases matching TRBD2. CDR3 length: 16 residues. The germline gives CDR1 SGHVS, CDR2 FNYEAQ. J gave up 4 bases and V 4 bases, and 6 bases lay outside the gene matches. The DNA for the CDR3 is TGTGCCAGCAGCTCGCGACTAGCGGGAGACGCAGATACGCAGTATTTT. As protein: CASSSRLAGDADTQYF. Looking up the rest from reference TRBV7-6 and TRBJ2-3 gives the full variable domain: GAGVSQSPRYKVTKRGQDVALRCDPISGHVSLYWYRQALGQGPEFLTYFNYEAQQDKSGLPNDRFSAERPEGSISTLTIQRTEQRDSAMYRCASSSRLAGDADTQYFGPGTRLTVL.